The next 21 T cell receptor beta chains were all read from a single sample in a study of cytomegalovirus exposure and HLA in healthy donors. Profiled with immunoSEQ multiplex PCR; TCRdb holds only in-frame clones, not every one. The sample lists 100,000 to 150,000 clones, about 96% occurring once. Source material: PBMCs. These receptors all come from a man between 18 and 35 years old in good health and CMV-seronegative.

The chain carries TRBV5-6 and TRBJ2-1, with TRBD1 matching 9 bases. Trimming removed 0 bases from V and 6 bases from J; junction bases left unmatched: 13. The germline CDR1 and CDR2 sequences are SGHDT and YYEEEE. This CDR3 region has 18 residues. The CDR3: CASSLVGVTGGASNEQFF. The CDR3 DNA reads TGTGCCAGCAGCTTGGTGGGGGTAACAGGGGGCGCATCCAATGAGCAGTTCTTC.

The chain couples TRBV13 to TRBJ2-7; TRBD2 matches at 10 bases. The junction had 4 bases not matched to a gene; V was cut back by 5 bases and J by 0 bases. CDR1 and CDR2 (germline): PRHDT, FYEKMQ (reference sequence). The CDR3 has 15 amino acids. In nucleotides, the CDR3 is TGTGCCAGCAGCCAATGGACTAGCGGCTCCTACGAGCAGTACTTC. Protein: CASSQWTSGSYEQYF.

This clone has only one observation. The chain carries TRBV5-6 and TRBJ2-5; 7 bases match TRBD1. From germline, CDR1 is SGHDT and CDR2 YYEEEE. The CDR3 covers 15 residues. The V and J ends lost 2 bases and 5 bases, in that order; junction bases with no gene match: 9. CDR3 coding DNA: TGTGCCAGCAGCTTATGGGGAACGACAGGGGAGACCCAGTACTTC. Its translation is CASSLWGTTGETQYF. Full variable domain (outside the CDR3, taken from reference TRBV5-6 and TRBJ2-5): DAGVTQSPTHLIKTRGQQVTLRCSPKSGHDTVSWYQQALGQGPQFIFQYYEEEERQRGNFPDRFSGHQFPNYSSELNVNALLLGDSALYLCASSLWGTTGETQYFGPGTRLLVL.

V usage is TRBV11-3 and J usage is TRBJ1-2, with D maybe TRBD1 (5 bases). V lost 3 bases, J lost 6 bases, and 14 bases lay in between. The germline gives CDR1 SGHNT, CDR2 YENEEA. The CDR3 runs 14 residues. CDR3 DNA: TGTGCCAGCAGCTTTCCCGAGGGAGGGGATGGCTACACCTTC. Residues: CASSFPEGGDGYTF.

The rearrangement joins TRBV28 to TRBJ2-5; TRBD2 might be the D (5 bases). The ends were cut back, 8 bases at V and 5 bases at J, with 18 bases in the middle. This CDR3 spans 14 amino acids. CDR1 MDHEN and CDR2 SYDVKM come from the germline V gene. The CDR3 DNA reads TGTGCCAGCGGTCGAGCGGAATTCGAGGAGACCCAGTACTTC. It specifies CASGRAEFEETQYF.

The rearrangement joins TRBV2 to TRBJ2-1; 7 bases are a match to TRBD1. The V gene end was trimmed by 9 bases and the J gene end by 8 bases; junction bases not matched to a gene: 13. This CDR3 contains 14 residues. Germline CDR1 SNHLY, CDR2 FYNNEI. CDR3 region: CARLRDSGADEQFF. CDR3 nucleotide sequence: TGTGCCAGGCTCCGGGACAGCGGTGCGGATGAGCAGTTCTTC.

The chain has TRBV11-2 and TRBJ2-7, with TRBD1 identical over 12 bases. The CDR3 covers 15 residues. V trimming: 3 bases; J trimming: 6 bases; junction bases outside the gene matches: 6. Germline V gives CDR1 SGHAT, CDR2 FQNNGV. For the CDR3, the DNA is TGTGCCAGCAGCTTCTCCGGGACAGGGGGCGTCGAGCAGTACTTC. As protein: CASSFSGTGGVEQYF.

The J gene is TRBJ2-7, the V gene TRBV28; D ambiguous. This CDR3 contains 13 residues. Germline V CDR1 and CDR2: MDHEN, SYDVKM. V was shortened by 0 bases and J by 3 bases, with 6 bases between the two germline ends. The CDR3 nucleotides are TGTGCCAGCAGTTTATGGGCCGTCTACGAGCAGTACTTC. Protein: CASSLWAVYEQYF.

The chain combines TRBV11-2 with TRBJ2-7; 7 nucleotides align to TRBD2. The V gene's germline CDR1 is SGHAT and CDR2 FQNNGV. The CDR3 has 13 residues. The V and J ends lost 5 bases and 3 bases, in that order; junction bases with no gene match: 4. CDR3 sequence: CASSLGGGYEQYF. CDR3 coding DNA: TGTGCCAGCAGCCTGGGGGGGGGCTACGAGCAGTACTTC.

This chain links TRBV20-1 with TRBJ1-4; TRBD1 matches 7 bases. Germline V gene lookup returns CDR1 DFQATT and CDR2 SNEGSKA (reference sequence). CDR3 length: 11 amino acids. V shed 7 bases, J shed 8 bases, and the junction held 4 bases outside the gene matches. The CDR3 DNA follows: TGCAGTGTAAGGGGGCGCGAAAAACTGTTTTTT. Translated: CSVRGREKLFF.

Here the CDR3 reads CASSQDPLAGGETQYF. In DNA form, the CDR3 reads TGTGCCAGCAGCCAAGACCCCCTAGCGGGAGGGGAGACCCAGTACTTC. The chain carries TRBV4-2 and TRBJ2-5, with 12 positions matching TRBD2. V shed 0 bases and J 5 bases; nucleotides not matched to a gene: 4. This CDR3 has 16 amino acids. Germline lookup yields CDR1 LGHNA and CDR2 YNFKEQ.

This clone has just one count. The gene calls are TRBV29-1 and TRBJ2-2; the D gene is possibly TRBD2 (7 bases). V lost 4 bases and J 5 bases, leaving 17 bases between the germline ends. Germline V gene lookup returns CDR1 SQVTM and CDR2 ANQGSEA. The CDR3 covers 15 residues. CDR3 region: CSVGWGHGGTGELFF. For the CDR3, the DNA is TGCAGCGTTGGATGGGGGCACGGGGGGACCGGGGAGCTGTTTTTT.

The V and J genes are TRBV7-3 and TRBJ2-2; 9 bases match TRBD1. Germline-derived CDR1 and CDR2 are SGHTA and FQGTGA. The CDR3 is 17 residues long. The ends lost 1 base at V and 4 bases at J; junction bases unmatched: 7. CDR3 sequence (DNA): TGTGCCAGCAGCTTAAATGGGGGGACAGGGACCACCGGGGAGCTGTTTTTT. It yields the protein CASSLNGGTGTTGELFF.

This clone was counted between two and nine times. This chain joins TRBV29-1 and TRBJ1-2, with 8 bases lining up with TRBD1. This CDR3 is built from 12 residues. The germline V gene has CDR1 SQVTM and CDR2 ANQGSEA. The V and J ends lost 6 bases and 8 bases, in that order; junction bases with no gene match: 8. CDR3 region: CSVAEQGVGYTF. CDR3 DNA sequence: TGCAGCGTGGCTGAACAGGGGGTGGGCTACACCTTC.

The chain has TRBV28 and TRBJ2-3; 10 bases are a match to TRBD2. J gave up 3 bases and V 7 bases, and 4 bases lay outside the gene matches. CDR1 and CDR2 (germline): MDHEN, SYDVKM. The CDR3 contains 14 residues. CDR3 in DNA: TGTGCCAGCACTCTAGCGGGAGCAACAGATACGCAGTATTTT. The encoded protein is CASTLAGATDTQYF.

The V call is TRBV6-5, the J call TRBJ2-7; TRBD1 might be the D (5 bases). Germline V gene data show CDR1 as MNHEY and CDR2 as SVGAGI. This CDR3 region has 14 residues. Trimming stripped 8 bases from V and 4 bases from J, with 18 bases between. The CDR3 coding sequence is TGTGCCAGCCGTCAGGGCTCCCTGAGGTACGAGCAGTACTTC. As protein: CASRQGSLRYEQYF.

The rearrangement uses TRBV4-3 and TRBJ2-5, with unresolved D. The CDR3 is 13 amino acids. Trimming left V 1 base short and J 4 bases short, with 7 bases between. CDR1 is LGHNA, CDR2 YSLEER, per germline. CDR3 in amino acids: CASSQAGSETQYF. In nucleotides, the CDR3 is TGCGCCAGCAGCCAAGCAGGTTCAGAGACCCAGTACTTC.

The chain joins TRBV11-2 to TRBJ2-7, with D possibly matching TRBD1 (5 bases). The V and J ends lost 2 bases and 0 bases respectively, with 11 bases between them. This CDR3 comprises 15 residues. From germline, CDR1 is SGHAT and CDR2 FQNNGV. The chain's CDR3 is CASSLRGPNSYEQYF. In nucleotides, the CDR3 is TGTGCCAGCAGCTTAAGGGGCCCAAACTCCTACGAGCAGTACTTC. Complete variable domain (other parts from reference TRBV11-2 and TRBJ2-7): EAGVAQSPRYKIIEKRQSVAFWCNPISGHATLYWYQQILGQGPKLLIQFQNNGVVDDSQLPKDRFSAERLKGVDSTLKIQPAKLEDSAVYLCASSLRGPNSYEQYFGPGTRLTVT.

The J gene is TRBJ2-3, the V gene TRBV7-9, with 11 positions matching TRBD2. CDR3 length: 16 residues. CDR1 SEHNR and CDR2 FQNEAQ come from the germline V gene (reference sequence). J lost 2 bases, V lost 1 base, and 2 bases had no gene match. In DNA, the CDR3 is TGTGCCAGCAGCTTAGGACTAGCGGGACCCACAGATACGCAGTATTTT. Translation gives CASSLGLAGPTDTQYF. The full variable domain, in which reference TRBV7-9 and TRBJ2-3 provide the parts outside the CDR3, is DTGVSQNPRHKITKRGQNVTFRCDPISEHNRLYWYRQTLGQGPEFLTYFQNEAQLEKSRLLSDRFSAERPKGSFSTLEIQRTEQGDSAMYLCASSLGLAGPTDTQYFGPGTRLTVL.

This rearrangement joins TRBV25-1 to TRBJ2-1, with TRBD2 identical over 7 bases. This CDR3 spans 13 amino acids. J gave up 8 bases and V 1 base, and 2 bases lay outside the gene matches. Germline CDR1 MGHDK, CDR2 SYGVNS. The DNA for the CDR3 is TGTGCCAGCAGTGAATTTAGCGGGCATGAGCAGTTCTTC. Amino acids: CASSEFSGHEQFF.

This sequence joins TRBV9 and TRBJ2-5, with a weak D call TRBD2 (5 bases). The CDR3 covers 13 residues. Germline CDR1 SGDLS, CDR2 YYNGEE. V lost 5 bases, J lost 3 bases, and 11 bases lay in between. CDR3 in amino acids: CASSPPREETQYF. The CDR3 DNA is TGTGCCAGCAGTCCCCCGAGGGAAGAGACCCAGTACTTC. Using reference TRBV9 and TRBJ2-5 for the parts outside the CDR3, the full variable domain is DSGVTQTPKHLITATGQRVTLRCSPRSGDLSVYWYQQSLDQGLQFLIQYYNGEERAKGNILERFSAQQFPDLHSELNLSSLELGDSALYFCASSPPREETQYFGPGTRLLVL.